This TCR beta chain is from a study of CD8+CD57+ T cells in acquired aplastic anemia. Study conclusions and caveats: Researchers report that around 31 CD8+ CDR3 sequences appeared in both patients and controls.

As for this clonotype: No antigen is known for it.

Germline V gene sequence: CDR1 PRHDT, CDR2 FYEKMQ (reference sequence). V lost 6 bases and J lost 4, with 14 bases in between. The CDR3 length is 14 residues. For CDR3 and TCR beta VDJ profiling, genomic DNA was the template used. TCRdb re-called the reads with MiXCR, one entry per CDR3 protein. The table has about 98,000 distinct CDR3 sequences, about 67% seen once; the top ten hold roughly two thirds. For sequencing, patients were chosen who had shown expansion of CD8+CD57+ cells by flow cytometry. Every patient presented with severe acquired aplastic anemia. The origin of this receptor is a human donor with aplastic anemia. What was sequenced was sorted CD4+, CD8+, or CD8+CD57+ T cells (not recorded which) from PBMCs. The chain employs TRBV13 and TRBJ2-3, with D possibly matching TRBD2 (6 bases). The CDR3 region is CASSDSGGADTQYF. The CDR3 DNA reads as TGTGCCAGCAGTGACTCGGGCGGGGCAGATACGCAGTATTTT.